The rows below give T cell receptor beta chains drawn from one sample of a study of metastatic and nonmetastatic thyroid tumors. TCRdb called clones again from the PCR reads with MiXCR. The profile shows roughly 5,100 clones, 20% to 25% of them singletons. The sample consisted of tumor tissue. Source of these receptors: a male donor with papillary thyroid cancer or a benign thyroid nodule (not recorded which). Some clones in this sample may be carry-over from other donors' samples. CDR3s include the opening cysteine and the closing phenylalanine or tryptophan. The order of the fields is clone size, D gene, J gene, V gene, CDR3 length, CDR3 protein, CDR3 DNA. The D gene is left open where the match is weak. Clone size is given for some rows only: seen once, a few or many times, or a class if the clone is expanded.

>medium-sized|NA|TRBJ2-6|TRBV29-1|15
CSVPDRYQGANVLTF
TGCAGCGTACCTGATAGGTACCAAGGGGCCAACGTCCTGACTTTC
>NA|NA|TRBJ2-5|TRBV15|14
CATSSPDSQETQYF
TGTGCCACCAGCAGTCCGGACAGCCAAGAGACCCAGTACTTC
>large|NA|TRBJ2-2|TRBV27|14
CASSLGRQFGELFF
TGTGCCAGCAGCCTAGGGAGACAGTTCGGGGAGCTGTTTTTT
>NA|NA|TRBJ2-2|TRBV11-1|18
CASSLGWGIGSGTGELFF
TGTGCCAGCAGCTTAGGGTGGGGCATCGGTAGCGGCACCGGGGAGCTGTTTTTT
>once|NA|TRBJ2-5|TRBV20-1|14
CSASQVGGQETQYF
TGCAGTGCTAGCCAGGTCGGGGGCCAAGAGACCCAGTACTTC
>few|TRBD2|TRBJ2-7|TRBV10-1|16
CASSESRTSLPYEQYF
TGCGCCAGCAGTGAGTCGAGGACTAGCCTACCCTACGAGCAGTACTTC
>large|NA|TRBJ1-2|TRBV4-1|15
CASSPQAQGLYGYTF
TGCGCCAGCAGCCCCCAGGCACAGGGACTATATGGCTACACCTTC
>NA|TRBD2|TRBJ2-1|TRBV7-2|14
CASSLAGGLGEQFF
TGTGCCAGCAGCTTAGCGGGAGGGCTTGGTGAGCAGTTCTTC
>few|TRBD2|TRBJ2-1|TRBV15|16
CATSGQRIAGANEQFF
TGTGCCACCAGCGGCCAAAGAATAGCGGGAGCCAATGAGCAGTTCTTC
>NA|NA|TRBJ2-3|TRBV28|19
CASRAASRGVSELADTQYF
TGTGCCAGCAGAGCAGCCTCCCGCGGGGTATCGGAATTGGCAGATACGCAGTATTTT
>large|NA|TRBJ2-7|TRBV20-1|15
CSAPVPGQTPGEQYF
TGCAGTGCCCCCGTACCTGGACAGACCCCGGGCGAGCAGTACTTC
>NA|NA|TRBJ2-7|TRBV28|13
CASSITSIYEQYF
TGTGCCAGCAGTATTACTAGTATCTACGAGCAGTACTTC
>NA|NA|TRBJ2-1|TRBV6-6|13
CASSYSGWNEQFF
TGTGCCAGCAGTTACTCAGGTTGGAATGAGCAGTTCTTC
>few|TRBD2|TRBJ2-7|TRBV28|17
CATPRWTSEKVGYEQYF
TGTGCCACTCCCCGGTGGACTAGCGAGAAGGTTGGATACGAGCAGTACTTC
>few|TRBD1|TRBJ1-5|TRBV15|15
CATSRDSRTGQPQHF
TGTGCCACCAGCAGAGATTCGCGGACAGGGCAGCCCCAGCATTTT
>NA|NA|TRBJ1-2|TRBV6-1|14
CASSPLGQLEGYTF
TGTGCCAGCAGTCCATTAGGACAGTTGGAAGGCTACACCTTC
>NA|NA|TRBJ1-1|TRBV6-2/TRBV6-3|17
CASIYSEGCGQNTEAFF
TGTGCCAGCATTTACTCCGAAGGTTGTGGACAAAACACTGAAGCTTTCTTT
>NA|NA|TRBJ2-7|TRBV18|15
CASSPKGRGTYEQYF
TGTGCCAGCTCCCCCAAGGGACGGGGGACCTACGAGCAGTACTTC
>many|NA|TRBJ1-1|TRBV2|14
CASCRDSSVTEAFF
TGTGCCAGCTGCAGGGACTCCAGTGTTACTGAAGCTTTCTTT
>NA|NA|TRBJ2-7|TRBV20-1|13
CSAAGTSDYEQYF
TGCAGTGCTGCCGGGACTTCCGACTACGAGCAGTACTTC
>NA|NA|TRBJ2-4|TRBV3-1|16
CASSQPEGGVGNIQYF
TGTGCCAGCAGCCAACCCGAGGGGGGGGTTGGAAACATTCAGTACTTC
>many|NA|TRBJ2-1|TRBV11-2|12
CASSLGPREQFF
TGTGCCAGCAGCTTAGGCCCGAGGGAGCAGTTCTTC
>many|NA|TRBJ1-2|TRBV20-1|13
CSAPQAANYGYTF
TGCAGTGCCCCACAGGCAGCTAACTATGGCTACACCTTC
>NA|TRBD2|TRBJ2-1|TRBV20-1|16
CSARAGLAGTYNEQFF
TGCAGTGCTAGAGCAGGGCTAGCGGGGACCTACAATGAGCAGTTCTTC
>medium-sized|NA|TRBJ1-3|TRBV9|16
CASSVGGRASGNTIYF
TGTGCCAGCAGCGTGGGAGGGCGGGCATCGGGAAACACCATATATTTT
>few|NA|TRBJ1-6|TRBV28|12
CASSLPYGPLHF
TGTGCCAGCAGTTTACCCTACGGCCCCCTCCACTTT
>NA|NA|TRBJ1-1|TRBV6-2/TRBV6-3|15
CASSYGPVRLIEAFF
TGTGCCAGCAGTTACGGACCAGTGCGACTCATTGAAGCTTTCTTT